This T cell receptor (beta chain) was sequenced in a study of T cells after yellow fever vaccination. This clonotype occurred many times. Its antigen remains unidentified. CDR3 length: 15 amino acids. V shed 3 bases and J 4 bases; nucleotides not matched to a gene: 5. CDR1 SGDLS and CDR2 YYNGEE come from the germline V gene. Universal primer sites and UMIs were introduced during 5'RACE template-switching synthesis of TCR cDNA. TCRdb independently ran MiXCR on the 5' RACE reads; one entry per CDR3 protein. The top ten clones hold more than 0.6% of a sample with over 120,000 distinct CDR3 sequences, about 6.2% of them seen once. Study-wide results and limits: The booster saw the reappearance of most primary-vaccination clones (roughly 96% CD4, 88% CD8).

V gene TRBV9 combines with J gene TRBJ2-3; 10 nucleotides agree with TRBD2. The sequenced sample was CD4+ T cells sorted from PBMCs, obtained 10 days after the yellow fever booster vaccination. This clonotype was sampled from a man aged 25-40 years who received the YFV17D yellow fever vaccine. CDR3 coding DNA: TGTGCCAGCAGCGCCCTGGGACTAGCGCCAGATACGCAGTATTTT. The encoded protein is CASSALGLAPDTQYF.